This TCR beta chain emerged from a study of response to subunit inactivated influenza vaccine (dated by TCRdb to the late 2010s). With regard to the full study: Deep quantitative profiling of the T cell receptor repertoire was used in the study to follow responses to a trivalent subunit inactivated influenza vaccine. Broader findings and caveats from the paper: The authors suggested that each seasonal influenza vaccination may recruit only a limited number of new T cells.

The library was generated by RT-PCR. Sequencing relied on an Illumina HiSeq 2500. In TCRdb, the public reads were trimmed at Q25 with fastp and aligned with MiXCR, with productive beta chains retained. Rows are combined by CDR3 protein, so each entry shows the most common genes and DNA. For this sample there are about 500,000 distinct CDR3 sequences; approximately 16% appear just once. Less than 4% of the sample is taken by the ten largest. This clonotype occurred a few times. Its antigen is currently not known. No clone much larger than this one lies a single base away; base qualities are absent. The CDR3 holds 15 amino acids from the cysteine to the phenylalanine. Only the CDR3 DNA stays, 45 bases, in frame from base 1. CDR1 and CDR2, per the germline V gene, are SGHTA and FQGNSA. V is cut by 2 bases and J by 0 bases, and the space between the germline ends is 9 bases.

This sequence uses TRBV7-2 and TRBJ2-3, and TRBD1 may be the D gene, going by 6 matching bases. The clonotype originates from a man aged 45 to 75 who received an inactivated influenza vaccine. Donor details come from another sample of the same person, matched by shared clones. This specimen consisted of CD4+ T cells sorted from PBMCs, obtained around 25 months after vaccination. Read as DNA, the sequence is TGTGCCAGCAGCTTATGGGACATTAGCACAGATACGCAGTATTTT. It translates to CASSLWDISTDTQYF.